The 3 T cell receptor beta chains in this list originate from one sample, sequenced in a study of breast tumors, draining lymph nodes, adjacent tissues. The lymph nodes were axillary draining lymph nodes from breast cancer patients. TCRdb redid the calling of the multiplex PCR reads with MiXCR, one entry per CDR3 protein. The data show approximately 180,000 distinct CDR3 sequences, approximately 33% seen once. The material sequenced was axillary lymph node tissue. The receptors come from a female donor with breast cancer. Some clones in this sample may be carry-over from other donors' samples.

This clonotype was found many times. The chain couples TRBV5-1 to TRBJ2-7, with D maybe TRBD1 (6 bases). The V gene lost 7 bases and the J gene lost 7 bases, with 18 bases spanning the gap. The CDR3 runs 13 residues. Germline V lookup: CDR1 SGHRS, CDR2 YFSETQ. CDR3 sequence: CASRGQPGDEQYF. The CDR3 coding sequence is TGCGCCAGCCGCGGACAGCCAGGTGATGAGCAGTACTTC.

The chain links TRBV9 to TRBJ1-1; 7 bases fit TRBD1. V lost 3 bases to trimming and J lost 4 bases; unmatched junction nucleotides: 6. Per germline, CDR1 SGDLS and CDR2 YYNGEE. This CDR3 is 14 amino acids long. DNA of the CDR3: TGTGCCAGCAGCGGAAAGGACAGGTTCACTGAAGCTTTCTTT. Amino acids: CASSGKDRFTEAFF.

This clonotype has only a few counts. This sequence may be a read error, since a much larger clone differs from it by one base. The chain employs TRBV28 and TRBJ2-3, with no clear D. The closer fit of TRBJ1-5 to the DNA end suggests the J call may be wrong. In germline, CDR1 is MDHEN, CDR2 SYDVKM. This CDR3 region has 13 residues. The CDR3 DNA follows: TGTGCCAGCAGTTTACCCGGGATAGATACGCAGCATTTT. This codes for CASSLPGIDTQHF.